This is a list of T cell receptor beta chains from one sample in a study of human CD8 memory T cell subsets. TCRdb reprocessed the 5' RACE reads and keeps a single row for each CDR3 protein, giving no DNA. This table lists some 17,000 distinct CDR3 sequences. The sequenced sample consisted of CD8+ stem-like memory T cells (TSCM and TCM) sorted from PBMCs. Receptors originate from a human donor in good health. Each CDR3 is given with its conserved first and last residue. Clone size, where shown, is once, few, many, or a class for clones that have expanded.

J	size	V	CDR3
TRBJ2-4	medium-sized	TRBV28	CSCGRGAIQYF
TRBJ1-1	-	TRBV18	CASSPPGPPTEAFF
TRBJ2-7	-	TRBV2	CASSDSSGRYEQYF
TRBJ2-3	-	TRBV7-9	CASSLPGINTDTQYF
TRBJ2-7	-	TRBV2	CASSKGQGPYEQYF
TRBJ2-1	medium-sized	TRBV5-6	CASSLRSFRLNEQFF
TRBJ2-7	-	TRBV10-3	CAIREEDYEQYF
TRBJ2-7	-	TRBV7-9	CASSLVASATEQYF
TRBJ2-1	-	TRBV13	CASRRTKDRGFYNEQFF
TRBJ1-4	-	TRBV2	CASSESTNEKLFF
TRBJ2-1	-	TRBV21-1	CASSKAPRDFAYNEQFF
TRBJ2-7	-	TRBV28	CASSYGTGGPWEQYF
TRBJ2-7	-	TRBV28	CASSLRGREQYF
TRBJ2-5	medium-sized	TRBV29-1	CSVEPRTQETQYF